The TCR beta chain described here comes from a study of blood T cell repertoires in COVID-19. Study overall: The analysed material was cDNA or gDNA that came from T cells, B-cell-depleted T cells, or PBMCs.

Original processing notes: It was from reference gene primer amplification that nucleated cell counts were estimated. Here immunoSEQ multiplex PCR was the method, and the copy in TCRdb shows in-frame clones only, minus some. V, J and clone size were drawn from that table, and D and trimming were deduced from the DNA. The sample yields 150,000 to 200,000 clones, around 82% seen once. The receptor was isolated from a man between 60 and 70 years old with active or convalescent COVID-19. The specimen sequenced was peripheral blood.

CDR3: CSGTSSYNEQFF. The DNA of the CDR3 is TGCAGCGGGACTAGCTCCTACAATGAGCAGTTCTTC. V usage is TRBV29-1 and J usage is TRBJ2-1, with TRBD2 matching 7 bases. CDR1 and CDR2 from the germline V gene are SQVTM and ANQGSEA. The trim removed 7 bases at V and 0 bases at J, leaving 0 bases unmatched. This CDR3 comprises 12 residues.